These 18 T cell receptor beta chains share one sample of origin, sequenced in a study of OX40 agonist ivuxolimab in advanced cancers. Measured with immunoSEQ multiplex PCR; TCRdb has only the in-frame clones, and not every one. The sample shows about 68,000 clones, about 79% of them seen only once. This material consisted of CD4+ or CD8+ T cells sorted from blood, taken in a trial of the OX40 agonist ivuxolimab. Every receptor here comes from an adult with an advanced solid tumor such as melanoma, head and neck, liver or kidney cancer.

V is TRBV29-1 and J is TRBJ1-4, with D unclear. V was trimmed by 3 bases and J by 5 bases, leaving 4 bases between them. The CDR3 extends over 11 amino acids. From germline, CDR1 is SQVTM and CDR2 ANQGSEA. The CDR3 coding sequence is TGCAGCGTTGACATAAATGAAAAACTGTTTTTT. It specifies CSVDINEKLFF.

The chain is built from TRBV5-1 and TRBJ2-7; a possible D gene is TRBD2 (6 bases). The V gene's germline CDR1 is SGHRS and CDR2 YFSETQ. This CDR3 has 13 residues. With 5 bases removed from V and 5 bases from J, the gap between germline ends came to 14 bases. As DNA, the CDR3 is TGCGCCAGCAGTCGGCGAGGCGGGGACGAGCAGTACTTC. It is translated as CASSRRGGDEQYF.

Here the CDR3 DNA reads TGTGCCAGCAGAATTACCCGGGACAGGGGAAACATTCAGTACTTC. Residues: CASRITRDRGNIQYF. The rearrangement joins TRBV28 to TRBJ2-4, with TRBD1 matching 10 bases. Germline loops: CDR1 MDHEN, CDR2 SYDVKM. Trimming cost V 6 bases and J 6 bases; bases outside gene matches: 8. This CDR3 has 15 residues.

The chain combines TRBV7-9 with TRBJ2-1; a weak D match, TRBD2 (6 bases). CDR3 length: 14 residues. Per germline, CDR1 SEHNR and CDR2 FQNEAQ (reference sequence). Trimming left V 7 bases short and J 4 bases short, with 14 bases between. The CDR3 is CASTPGAGYNEQFF. DNA for the CDR3: TGTGCCAGCACCCCAGGAGCGGGTTACAATGAGCAGTTCTTC.

The chain couples TRBV4-2 to TRBJ2-1; maybe TRBD2 (6 bases). This CDR3 spans 15 amino acids. Trimming removed 3 bases from V and 2 bases from J, with 11 bases in between. The germline gives CDR1 LGHNA, CDR2 YNFKEQ. The CDR3 sequence: CASSQSGTPYNEQFF. Written as DNA, the CDR3 is TGTGCCAGCAGCCAGTCCGGGACTCCCTACAATGAGCAGTTCTTC.

The chain carries TRBV11-2 and TRBJ2-1; D unresolved. Germline V gives CDR1 SGHAT, CDR2 FQNNGV. The CDR3 runs to 16 residues. V lost 1 base, J lost 5 bases, and 15 bases lay in between. CDR3 region: CASSLVRSLPNNEQFF. CDR3 bases: TGTGCCAGCAGCTTAGTCAGAAGCTTACCGAACAATGAGCAGTTCTTC. Supplemented by reference TRBV11-2 and TRBJ2-1, the full variable domain reads EAGVAQSPRYKIIEKRQSVAFWCNPISGHATLYWYQQILGQGPKLLIQFQNNGVVDDSQLPKDRFSAERLKGVDSTLKIQPAKLEDSAVYLCASSLVRSLPNNEQFFGPGTRLTVL.

This clone showed up just once. V gene TRBV6-1 combines with J gene TRBJ2-1; 7 positions match TRBD1. V shed 10 bases, J shed 11 bases, and the junction held 8 bases outside the gene matches. Germline lookup yields CDR1 MNHNS and CDR2 SASEGT. The CDR3 extends over 11 amino acids. CDR3 loop: CAKQGPYKQFF. The CDR3 DNA reads as TGTGCCAAACAGGGGCCCTATAAGCAGTTCTTC.

This clone was seen only once. The CDR3 DNA reads as TGTGCCAGCAGCCTATTGCATACAGGGGGACAGCCCCAGCATTTT. Amino acid sequence: CASSLLHTGGQPQHF. The chain uses TRBV7-8 and TRBJ1-5; 8 bases align to TRBD1. Germline assignment: CDR1 SGHVS and CDR2 FQNEAQ. The CDR3 is 15 residues long. Trimming removed 5 bases from V and 7 bases from J; junction bases left unmatched: 10. The full variable domain, in which reference TRBV7-8 and TRBJ1-5 provide the parts outside the CDR3, is GAGVSQSPRYKVAKRGQDVALRCDPISGHVSLFWYQQALGQGPEFLTYFQNEAQLDKSGLPSDRFFAERPEGSVSTLKIQRTQQEDSAVYLCASSLLHTGGQPQHFGDGTRLSIL.

The chain links TRBV29-1 to TRBJ2-1; TRBD2 matches at 10 bases. The CDR3 consists of 16 residues. V shed 4 bases and J 6 bases; nucleotides not matched to a gene: 12. Germline loops: CDR1 SQVTM, CDR2 ANQGSEA. The CDR3 sequence: CSVALSGRAGSNEQFF. DNA of the CDR3: TGCAGCGTTGCTCTCAGCGGGAGGGCCGGCAGCAATGAGCAGTTCTTC.

This chain links TRBV19 with TRBJ1-5; D uncertain. Trimming shortened V by 5 bases and J by 4 bases, and 9 bases separated the two germline ends. The germline gives CDR1 LNHDA, CDR2 SQIVND (reference sequence). The CDR3 is 13 residues long. The CDR3 protein is CASSPSGNQPQHF. The CDR3 DNA reads as TGTGCCAGTAGTCCTTCGGGTAATCAGCCCCAGCATTTT.

V and J are TRBV10-3 and TRBJ2-7; D might be TRBD1 (5 bases). This CDR3 contains 15 residues. Germline V gene data show CDR1 as ENHRY and CDR2 as SYGVKD. The V gene lost 2 bases and the J gene lost 6 bases, with 17 bases spanning the gap. The CDR3 sequence: CAISESAGRGTEQYF. CDR3 bases: TGTGCCATCAGTGAGAGTGCTGGTAGGGGTACCGAGCAGTACTTC.

This clone was detected only a few times. The CDR3 DNA reads TGTGCCAGCTCACCCGTAAGGAACGAGCAGTACTTC. Amino acid sequence: CASSPVRNEQYF. The chain couples TRBV18 to TRBJ2-7; D is uncertain. This CDR3 is built from 12 residues. CDR1 and CDR2 from the germline V gene are KGHSH and LQKENI. V lost 3 bases, J lost 5 bases, and 8 bases lay in between. The whole variable domain, remainder taken from reference TRBV18 and TRBJ2-7, is NAGVMQNPRHLVRRRGQEARLRCSPMKGHSHVYWYRQLPEEGLKFMVYLQKENIIDESGMPKERFSAEFPKEGPSILRIQQVVRGDSAAYFCASSPVRNEQYFGPGTRLTVT.

The chain carries TRBV27 and TRBJ1-5; 7 nucleotides line up with TRBD1. The CDR3 totals 14 residues. Germline assignment: CDR1 MNHEY and CDR2 SMNVEV (reference sequence). V dropped 3 bases and J dropped 4; count of bases not matched to a gene: 3. The CDR3 region is CASSFDRANQPQHF. In nucleotides, the CDR3 is TGTGCCAGCAGTTTCGACAGGGCGAATCAGCCCCAGCATTTT.

This chain joins TRBV7-8 and TRBJ2-1, with D tentatively TRBD2 (5 bases). CDR3 length: 15 amino acids. Per germline, CDR1 SGHVS and CDR2 FQNEAQ. With 5 bases removed from V and 5 bases from J, the gap between germline ends came to 16 bases. The CDR3 nucleotides read TGTGCCAGCAGCGTTAGGTGGGAGTTGGACAATGAGCAGTTCTTC. Encoded protein: CASSVRWELDNEQFF.

As regards this clone: Other DNA sequences in the same sample also yield this CDR3. J is TRBJ2-7 and V is TRBV18; the D gene is possibly TRBD2 (5 bases). The CDR3 totals 14 residues. Trimming cost V 0 bases and J 6 bases, with 12 bases left between them. Per the germline V gene, CDR1 is KGHSH and CDR2 is LQKENI. CDR3 in amino acids: CASSPPEVSGEQYF. The CDR3 coding sequence is TGTGCCAGCTCACCACCGGAGGTGAGTGGCGAGCAGTACTTC. The full variable domain, rest sourced from reference TRBV18 and TRBJ2-7, is NAGVMQNPRHLVRRRGQEARLRCSPMKGHSHVYWYRQLPEEGLKFMVYLQKENIIDESGMPKERFSAEFPKEGPSILRIQQVVRGDSAAYFCASSPPEVSGEQYFGPGTRLTVT.

J is TRBJ2-5 and V is TRBV7-8, with D tentatively TRBD2 (7 bases). Germline CDR1 SGHVS, CDR2 FQNEAQ. V was clipped by 5 bases and J by 5 bases, with 21 bases between them. CDR3 length equals 16 residues. The CDR3 coding sequence is TGTGCCAGCAGCCCCAGCGTTGGGCGGGGGCGGGAGACCCAGTACTTC. It yields the protein CASSPSVGRGRETQYF.

This chain connects TRBV20-1 to TRBJ1-1; D may be TRBD1 (5 bases). Germline lookup yields CDR1 DFQATT and CDR2 SNEGSKA (reference sequence). Deletions cut 6 bases from V and 5 bases from J, with 10 bases between. This CDR3 region has 11 residues. The CDR3 DNA is TGCAGTGCCAGGGAACAGACTGAAGCTTTCTTT. Translation: CSAREQTEAFF.

The V gene is TRBV5-6, the J gene TRBJ2-1; TRBD2 matches 8 bases. CDR3 length: 17 amino acids. V was pared by 2 bases and J by 5 bases, with 12 bases of the junction left unmatched. CDR1 is SGHDT, CDR2 YYEEEE, per germline. The CDR3 DNA follows: TGTGCCAGCAGCTTCCGGTACCTAGCGGGCACCAACAATGAGCAGTTCTTC. This translates into CASSFRYLAGTNNEQFF.